The 6 T cell receptor beta chains in this list originate from one sample, sequenced in a study of blood T cell repertoires in COVID-19. TCRdb's table, derived via immunoSEQ multiplex PCR, lists solely in-frame clones and lacks some. Counted here are about 270,000 clones, roughly 86% occurring once; the ten biggest clones make up approximately 2.4%. Specimen: PBMCs or T cells enriched from blood (not recorded which). These receptors all stem from a woman under 30 who had recovered from COVID-19.

This clone was seen only once. The chain has TRBV3-1 (or the pseudogene TRBV3-2) and TRBJ2-1; TRBD2 aligns across 7 bases. The CDR3 is 14 residues long. In germline, CDR1 is LGHDT, CDR2 YNNKEL (reference sequence). Trimming took 0 bases from V and 12 from J; bases not matched to a gene: 8. The CDR3 loop is CASSQDLGGSRQFF. The DNA for the CDR3 is TGTGCCAGCAGCCAAGATCTCGGGGGGTCAAGGCAGTTCTTC.

The rearrangement uses TRBV5-1 and TRBJ2-3; possibly TRBD1 for D (6 bases). The CDR3 is 14 amino acids. Trimming left V 5 bases short and J 4 bases short, with 14 bases between. From germline, CDR1 is SGHRS and CDR2 YFSETQ. This chain's CDR3 is CASSYGQRADTQYF. For the CDR3, the DNA is TGCGCCAGCAGTTATGGACAGAGGGCAGATACGCAGTATTTT.

This rearrangement joins TRBV5-4 to TRBJ2-7; TRBD2 agrees at 7 bases. The CDR3 has 15 residues. Per the germline V gene, CDR1 is SGHNT and CDR2 is YYREEE (reference sequence). The trim removed 3 bases at V and 3 bases at J, leaving 9 bases unmatched. For the CDR3, the DNA is TGTGCCAGCAGCTGGAAGGGCGGGGGAATCTACGAGCAGTACTTC. This translates into CASSWKGGGIYEQYF.

V and J are TRBV5-1 and TRBJ2-1, with TRBD2 identical over 8 bases. Losses at the gene ends were 0 bases for V and 4 bases for J; bases not matched to a gene: 3. CDR1 and CDR2 (germline): SGHRS, YFSETQ. The CDR3 runs to 15 residues. For the CDR3, the DNA is TGCGCCAGCAGCTTGGACGGGAGGGTTTACAATGAGCAGTTCTTC. Translating gives CASSLDGRVYNEQFF.

The chain joins TRBV11-3 to TRBJ2-3; D remains ambiguous. This CDR3 spans 14 amino acids. Trimming took 1 base from V and 2 from J, leaving 7 bases between them. CDR1 is SGHNT, CDR2 YENEEA, per germline. Here the CDR3 reads CASSLGRFTDTQYF. The DNA of the CDR3 is TGTGCCAGCAGCTTAGGGCGGTTCACAGATACGCAGTATTTT.

This clone was picked up a small number of times. The chain employs TRBV5-4 and TRBJ2-1; D perhaps matches TRBD1 (6 bases). The germline V gene has CDR1 SGHNT and CDR2 YYREEE (reference sequence). CDR3 length equals 13 residues. V was cut by 5 bases and J by 8 bases, with 14 bases left in between. CDR3: CASRPTGTDEQFF. In DNA, the CDR3 is TGTGCCAGCAGGCCCACAGGGACCGATGAGCAGTTCTTC.